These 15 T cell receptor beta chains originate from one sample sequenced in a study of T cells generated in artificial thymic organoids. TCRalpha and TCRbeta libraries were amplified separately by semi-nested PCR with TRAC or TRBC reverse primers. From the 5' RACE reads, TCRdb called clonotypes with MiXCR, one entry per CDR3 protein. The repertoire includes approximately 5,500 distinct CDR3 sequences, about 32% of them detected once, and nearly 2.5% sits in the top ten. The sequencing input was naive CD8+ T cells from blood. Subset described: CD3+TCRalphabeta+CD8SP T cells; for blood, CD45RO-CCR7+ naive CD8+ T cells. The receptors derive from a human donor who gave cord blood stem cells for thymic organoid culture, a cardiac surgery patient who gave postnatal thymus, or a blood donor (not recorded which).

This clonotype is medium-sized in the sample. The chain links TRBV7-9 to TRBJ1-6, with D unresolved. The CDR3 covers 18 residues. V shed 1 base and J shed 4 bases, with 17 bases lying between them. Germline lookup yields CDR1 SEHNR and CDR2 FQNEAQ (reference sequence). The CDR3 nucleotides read TGTGCCAGCAGCTTAGGATCCCACGCAGCGACGTATAATTCACCCCTCCACTTT. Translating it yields CASSLGSHAATYNSPLHF. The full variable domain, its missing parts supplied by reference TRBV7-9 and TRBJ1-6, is DTGVSQNPRHKITKRGQNVTFRCDPISEHNRLYWYRQTLGQGPEFLTYFQNEAQLEKSRLLSDRFSAERPKGSFSTLEIQRTEQGDSAMYLCASSLGSHAATYNSPLHFGNGTRLTVT.

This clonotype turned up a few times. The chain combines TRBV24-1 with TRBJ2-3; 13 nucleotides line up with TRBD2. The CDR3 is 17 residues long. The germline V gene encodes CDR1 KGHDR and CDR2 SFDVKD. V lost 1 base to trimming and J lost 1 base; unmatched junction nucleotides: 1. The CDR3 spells CATSDFTSGGGTDTQYF. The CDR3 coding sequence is TGTGCCACCAGTGATTTCACTAGCGGGGGGGGCACAGATACGCAGTATTTT.

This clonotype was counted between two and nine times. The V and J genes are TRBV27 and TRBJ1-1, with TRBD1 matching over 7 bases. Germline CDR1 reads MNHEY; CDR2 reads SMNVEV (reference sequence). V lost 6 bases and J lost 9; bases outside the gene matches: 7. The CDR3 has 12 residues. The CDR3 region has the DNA TGTGCCAGCAGCCGAATACAGGGGCAAGCTTTCTTT. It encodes CASSRIQGQAFF.

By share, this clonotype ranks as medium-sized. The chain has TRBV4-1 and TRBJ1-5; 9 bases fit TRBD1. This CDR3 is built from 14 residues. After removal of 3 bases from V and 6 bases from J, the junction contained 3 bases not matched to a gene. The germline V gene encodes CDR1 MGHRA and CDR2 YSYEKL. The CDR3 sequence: CASSQGQGGQPQHF. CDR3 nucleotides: TGCGCCAGCAGCCAGGGACAGGGAGGTCAGCCCCAGCATTTT.

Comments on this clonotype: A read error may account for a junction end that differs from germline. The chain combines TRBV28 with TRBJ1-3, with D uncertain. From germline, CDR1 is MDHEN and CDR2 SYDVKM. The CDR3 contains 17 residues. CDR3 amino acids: CAGSALPHGFAGNTIYF. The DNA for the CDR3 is TGTGCCGGCAGTGCCCTCCCGCATGGTTTTGCTGGAAACACCATATATTTT.

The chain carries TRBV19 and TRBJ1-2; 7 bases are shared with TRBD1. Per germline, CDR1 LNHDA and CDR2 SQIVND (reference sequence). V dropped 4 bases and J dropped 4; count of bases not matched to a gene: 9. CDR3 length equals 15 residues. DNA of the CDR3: TGTGCCAGTAGTACACAGACAGGGAAATTCTATGGCTACACCTTC. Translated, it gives CASSTQTGKFYGYTF.

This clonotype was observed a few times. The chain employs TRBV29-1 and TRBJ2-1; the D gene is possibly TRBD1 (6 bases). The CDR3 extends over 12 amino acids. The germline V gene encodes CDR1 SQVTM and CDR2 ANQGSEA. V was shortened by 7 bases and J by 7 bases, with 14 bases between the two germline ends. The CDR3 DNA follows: TGCAGCGCAACACAGGGTGGTAATGAGCAGTTCTTC. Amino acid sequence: CSATQGGNEQFF.

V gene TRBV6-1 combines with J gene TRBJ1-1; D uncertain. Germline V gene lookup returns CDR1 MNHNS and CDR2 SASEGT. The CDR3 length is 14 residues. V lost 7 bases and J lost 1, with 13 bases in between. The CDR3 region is CASITIKENTEAFF. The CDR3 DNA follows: TGTGCCAGCATAACGATTAAAGAGAACACTGAAGCTTTCTTT.

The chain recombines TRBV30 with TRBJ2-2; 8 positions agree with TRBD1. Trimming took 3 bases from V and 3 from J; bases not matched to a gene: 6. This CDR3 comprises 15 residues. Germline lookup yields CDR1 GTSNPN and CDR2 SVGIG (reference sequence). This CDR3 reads CAWSAGTGDTGELFF. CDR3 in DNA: TGTGCCTGGAGCGCTGGGACAGGTGACACCGGGGAGCTGTTTTTT.

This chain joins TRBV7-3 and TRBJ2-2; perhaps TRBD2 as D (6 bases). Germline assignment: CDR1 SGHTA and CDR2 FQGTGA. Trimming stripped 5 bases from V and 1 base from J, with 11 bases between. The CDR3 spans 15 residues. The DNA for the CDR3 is TGTGCCAGCAGCCCCGGGACTCAGAACACCGGGGAGCTGTTTTTT. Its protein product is CASSPGTQNTGELFF.

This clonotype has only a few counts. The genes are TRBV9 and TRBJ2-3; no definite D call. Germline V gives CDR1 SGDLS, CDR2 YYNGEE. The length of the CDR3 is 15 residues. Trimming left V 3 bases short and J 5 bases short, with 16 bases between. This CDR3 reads CASSALNVERDTQYF. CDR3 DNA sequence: TGTGCCAGCAGCGCCCTAAACGTAGAAAGAGATACGCAGTATTTT.

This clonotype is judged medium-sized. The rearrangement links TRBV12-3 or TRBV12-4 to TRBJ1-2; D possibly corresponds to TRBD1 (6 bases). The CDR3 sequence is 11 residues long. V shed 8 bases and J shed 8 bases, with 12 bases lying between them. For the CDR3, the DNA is TGTGCCAGCGGGCCAGGGGACGGCTACACCTTC. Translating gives CASGPGDGYTF.

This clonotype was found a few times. As DNA, the CDR3 is TGCGCCAGCAGCCATACGGGCGCGGGTGAGCAGTTCTTC. This codes for CASSHTGAGEQFF. The rearrangement links TRBV5-1 to TRBJ2-1; tentatively, D is TRBD2 (5 bases). The CDR3 contains 13 residues. Germline V gives CDR1 SGHRS, CDR2 YFSETQ. With 4 bases removed from V and 9 bases from J, the gap between germline ends came to 14 bases.

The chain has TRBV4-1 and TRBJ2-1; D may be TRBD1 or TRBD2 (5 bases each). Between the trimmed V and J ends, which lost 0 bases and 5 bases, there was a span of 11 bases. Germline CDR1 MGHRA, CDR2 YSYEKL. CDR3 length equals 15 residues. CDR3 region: CASSQEIGTDNEQFF. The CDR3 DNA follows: TGCGCCAGCAGCCAAGAGATCGGGACGGACAATGAGCAGTTCTTC.

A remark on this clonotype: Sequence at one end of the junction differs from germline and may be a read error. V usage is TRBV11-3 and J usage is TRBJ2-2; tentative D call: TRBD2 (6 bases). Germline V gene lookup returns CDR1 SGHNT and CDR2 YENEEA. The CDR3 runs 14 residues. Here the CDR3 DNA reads TGTGCCAGCAGAAGACTAGGTTTCCCCGGGGAGCTGCTTTTT. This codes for CASRRLGFPGELLF.